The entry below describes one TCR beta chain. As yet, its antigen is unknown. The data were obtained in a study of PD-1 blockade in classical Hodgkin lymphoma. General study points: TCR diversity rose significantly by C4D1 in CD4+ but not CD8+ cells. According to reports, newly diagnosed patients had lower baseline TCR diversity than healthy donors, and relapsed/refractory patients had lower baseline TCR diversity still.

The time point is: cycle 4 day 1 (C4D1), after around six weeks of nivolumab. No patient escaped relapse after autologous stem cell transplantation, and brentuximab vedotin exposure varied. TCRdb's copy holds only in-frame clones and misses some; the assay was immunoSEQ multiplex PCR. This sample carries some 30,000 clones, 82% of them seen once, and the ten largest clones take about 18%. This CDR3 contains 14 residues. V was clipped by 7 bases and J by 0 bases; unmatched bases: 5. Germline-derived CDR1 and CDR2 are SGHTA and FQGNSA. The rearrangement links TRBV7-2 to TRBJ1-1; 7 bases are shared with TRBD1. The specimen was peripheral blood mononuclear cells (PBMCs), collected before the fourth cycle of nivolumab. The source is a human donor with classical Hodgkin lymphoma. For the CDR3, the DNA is TGTGCCAGCACCCCGGACAGGCTGAACACTGAAGCTTTCTTT. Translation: CASTPDRLNTEAFF.